The 32 T cell receptor beta chains below all came from one sample that was sequenced in a study of radiotherapy plus CTLA-4 blockade in lung cancer (dated by TCRdb to 2017 to 2018). Library generation was performed with the immunoSEQ multiplex PCR assay. The table comes from immuneACCESS by way of TCRdb, which keeps in-frame sequences with V and J called. Part of the clones is missing from these tables; in studies checked, under half for an unresolved V gene and the rest for unknown reasons. Counted in this sample were 70,000 to 90,000 clones; around 78% of them appeared once. The ten largest clones add up to roughly 22% of the sample. The specimen comprised peripheral blood, sampled from a patient treated with radiotherapy plus ipilimumab. The receptors originated from a human donor with non-small cell lung cancer whose response to radiotherapy plus ipilimumab could not be evaluated. Some clones in this sample may be carry-over from other donors' samples.

This rearrangement joins TRBV19 to TRBJ1-6, with 8 bases lining up with TRBD1. Unmatched junction bases numbered 11, after V lost 8 bases and J lost 8 bases. This CDR3 spans 15 amino acids. In germline, CDR1 is LNHDA, CDR2 SQIVND (reference sequence). The CDR3 loop reads CASGIGTGGHSPLHF. The CDR3 nucleotides read TGTGCCAGTGGGATTGGGACAGGTGGACATTCACCCCTCCACTTT.

CDR3 loop: CASTRHRRKTEKLFF. The CDR3 bases are TGTGCCAGTACGCGGCACAGGAGAAAAACTGAAAAACTGTTTTTT. The J gene is TRBJ1-4, the V gene TRBV19; D is possibly TRBD1 (5 bases). The CDR3 is 15 amino acids. Germline CDR1 is LNHDA and CDR2 is SQIVND (reference sequence). Trimming shortened V by 7 bases and J by 7 bases, and 19 bases separated the two germline ends.

This clone came up once. The genes are TRBV28 and TRBJ1-1; D possibly corresponds to TRBD1 (6 bases). Trimming shortened V by 5 bases and J by 8 bases, and 18 bases separated the two germline ends. This CDR3 has 14 amino acids. Germline V CDR1 and CDR2: MDHEN, SYDVKM. This chain's CDR3 is CASSTDRSLTEAFF. The CDR3 bases are TGTGCCAGCAGTACCGACAGGAGCCTTACCGAAGCTTTCTTT.

The CDR3 sequence is CSVAGSNQPQHF. CDR3 DNA sequence: TGCAGCGTCGCAGGGAGCAATCAGCCCCAGCATTTT. The chain combines TRBV29-1 with TRBJ1-5, with D maybe TRBD1 (5 bases). This CDR3 has 12 amino acids. CDR1 and CDR2 from the germline V gene are SQVTM and ANQGSEA. V lost 6 bases, J lost 1 base, and 7 bases lay in between. The complete variable domain, with remaining parts taken from reference TRBV29-1 and TRBJ1-5, reads SAVISQKPSRDICQRGTSLTIQCQVDSQVTMMFWYRQQPGQSLTLIATANQGSEATYESGFVIDKFPISRPNLTFSTLTVSNMSPEDSSIYLCSVAGSNQPQHFGDGTRLSIL.

The J gene is TRBJ2-1, the V gene TRBV11-2; the match to TRBD2 covers 8 bases. The CDR3 runs 16 residues. With V trimmed by 5 bases and J by 5 bases, 11 bases remained unmatched. CDR1 SGHAT and CDR2 FQNNGV come from the germline V gene. As DNA, the CDR3 is TGTGCCAGCAGCCCATTACAGGGCGGGGGGAACAATGAGCAGTTCTTC. Protein: CASSPLQGGGNNEQFF.

The chain couples TRBV7-2 to TRBJ1-2; TRBD1 agrees at 7 bases. This CDR3 comprises 15 residues. The J segment lost 2 bases and the V segment lost 0 bases, leaving 3 bases of the junction unmatched. Germline CDR1 reads SGHTA; CDR2 reads FQGNSA. The CDR3 DNA is TGTGCCAGCAGCTTAGCCCGACAGGGAAACTATGGCTACACCTTC. Amino acids: CASSLARQGNYGYTF. The full variable domain, its missing parts supplied by reference TRBV7-2 and TRBJ1-2, is GAGVSQSPSNKVTEKGKDVELRCDPISGHTALYWYRQSLGQGLEFLIYFQGNSAPDKSGLPSDRFSAERTGGSVSTLTIQRTQQEDSAVYLCASSLARQGNYGYTFGSGTRLTVV.

This clone was counted a few times. The chain combines TRBV9 with TRBJ2-1; weak D call: TRBD1 (5 bases). Trimming removed 0 bases from V and 4 bases from J, with 11 bases in between. CDR1 and CDR2 from the germline V gene are SGDLS and YYNGEE. The CDR3 sequence is 15 residues long. The CDR3 sequence: CASSVVDPGYNEQFF. CDR3 coding DNA: TGTGCCAGCAGCGTAGTAGACCCAGGGTACAATGAGCAGTTCTTC.

The gene calls are TRBV7-2 and TRBJ2-1, with 9 nucleotides matching TRBD2. The junction had 9 bases not matched to a gene; V was cut back by 6 bases and J by 3 bases. CDR1 is SGHTA and CDR2 is FQGNSA in the germline V gene. This CDR3 region has 16 residues. CDR3 nucleotide sequence: TGTGCCAGCAGTCTATCGGGCGGGGGGGGCTACAATGAGCAGTTCTTC. Its translation: CASSLSGGGGYNEQFF. The whole variable domain, filled in from reference TRBV7-2 and TRBJ2-1, reads GAGVSQSPSNKVTEKGKDVELRCDPISGHTALYWYRQSLGQGLEFLIYFQGNSAPDKSGLPSDRFSAERTGGSVSTLTIQRTQQEDSAVYLCASSLSGGGGYNEQFFGPGTRLTVL.

This clone came up once. J is TRBJ1-6 and V is TRBV5-1, with D unclear. The CDR3 is 15 residues long. Trimming cost V 8 bases and J 0 bases, with 12 bases left between them. CDR1 is SGHRS, CDR2 YFSETQ, per germline. In nucleotides, the CDR3 is TGCGCCAGTCAGGAGGGAAGCTCCTATAATTCACCCCTCCACTTT. This translates into CASQEGSSYNSPLHF.

The V and J genes are TRBV4-1 and TRBJ1-2, with 9 bases identical to TRBD1. CDR1 is MGHRA and CDR2 is YSYEKL in the germline V gene. V lost 4 bases and J lost 2; bases outside the gene matches: 8. The CDR3 is made up of 16 amino acids. CDR3 sequence: CASSLTSTGGNYGYTF. CDR3 sequence (DNA): TGCGCCAGCAGCCTGACGTCGACAGGGGGGAACTATGGCTACACCTTC.

The chain carries TRBV11-2 and TRBJ2-7; a possible D gene is TRBD2 (6 bases). CDR1 is SGHAT and CDR2 is FQNNGV in the germline V gene. Trimming removed 5 bases at V and 3 bases at J, with 14 bases between. There are 14 residues in the CDR3. CDR3 region: CASSLELGGYEQYF. DNA of the CDR3: TGTGCCAGCAGCCTCGAGCTGGGGGGCTACGAGCAGTACTTC.

V usage is TRBV29-1 and J usage is TRBJ2-1; the match to TRBD1 covers 7 bases. The ends lost 6 bases at V and 4 bases at J; junction bases unmatched: 6. Germline V gene data show CDR1 as SQVTM and CDR2 as ANQGSEA. CDR3 length: 13 amino acids. The CDR3 nucleotides read TGCAGCGTCGGACAGGACTCTTACAATGAGCAGTTCTTC. Residues: CSVGQDSYNEQFF.

V and J are TRBV6-5 and TRBJ2-2; tentatively, D is TRBD2 (6 bases). This CDR3 region has 15 residues. Germline CDR1 is MNHEY and CDR2 is SVGAGI. Trimming left V 6 bases short and J 1 base short, with 12 bases between. The chain's CDR3 is CASSRRVKNTGELFF. The CDR3 DNA reads TGTGCCAGCAGCCGGAGGGTTAAGAACACCGGGGAGCTGTTTTTT.

The rearrangement links TRBV18 to TRBJ1-1; 8 bases agree with TRBD1. The germline V gene has CDR1 KGHSH and CDR2 LQKENI. There are 14 residues in the CDR3. Trimming took 3 bases from V and 4 from J; bases not matched to a gene: 4. The DNA of the CDR3 is TGTGCCAGCTCACCTCCAGGGGGCGTCACTGAAGCTTTCTTT. Its translation is CASSPPGGVTEAFF. Full variable domain (remainder filled in from reference TRBV18 and TRBJ1-1): NAGVMQNPRHLVRRRGQEARLRCSPMKGHSHVYWYRQLPEEGLKFMVYLQKENIIDESGMPKERFSAEFPKEGPSILRIQQVVRGDSAAYFCASSPPGGVTEAFFGQGTRLTVV.

The J gene is TRBJ1-1, the V gene TRBV7-9; tentatively, D is TRBD1 (5 bases). With 5 bases removed from V and 4 bases from J, the gap between germline ends came to 17 bases. Germline loops: CDR1 SEHNR, CDR2 FQNEAQ (reference sequence). This CDR3 spans 15 amino acids. Here the CDR3 reads CASSPRGGASTEAFF. The CDR3 coding sequence is TGTGCCAGCAGCCCCCGGGGCGGGGCGAGCACTGAAGCTTTCTTT.

In the case of this clone: A junction end diverges from the germline sequence, so it may reflect a read error. The gene calls are TRBV6-1 and TRBJ2-4; D possibly corresponds to TRBD1 (5 bases). Per germline, CDR1 MNHNS and CDR2 SASEGT. CDR3 length: 11 residues. The CDR3 DNA sequence: TGTGCCAGCAGTGAATTGGGGCCCCCCTCTTTC. Protein: CASSELGPPSF.

The genes are TRBV28 and TRBJ2-7; 10 bases fit TRBD1. V was clipped by 5 bases and J by 5 bases; unmatched bases: 6. Per germline, CDR1 MDHEN and CDR2 SYDVKM. The CDR3 length is 14 residues. Here the CDR3 DNA reads TGTGCCAGCAGTACGCGGACAGGGGGGAACGAGCAGTACTTC. Its translation is CASSTRTGGNEQYF.

V gene TRBV5-4 combines with J gene TRBJ2-2; TRBD2 might be the D (6 bases). Germline V CDR1 and CDR2: SGHNT, YYREEE (reference sequence). The V end was cut by 4 bases, the J end by 1 base, with 11 bases between. The CDR3 length is 15 residues. Here the CDR3 DNA reads TGTGCCAGCAGCGGTTCGGGGGTGAACACCGGGGAGCTGTTTTTT. Translating it yields CASSGSGVNTGELFF.

The J gene is TRBJ2-1, the V gene TRBV29-1, with a weak D call TRBD2 (7 bases). The V and J ends lost 7 bases and 6 bases respectively, with 13 bases between them. The CDR3 is 12 residues long. Per germline, CDR1 SQVTM and CDR2 ANQGSEA. The CDR3 DNA sequence: TGCAGCGCGGAAGGGGGGGCCAATGAGCAGTTCTTC. It specifies CSAEGGANEQFF.

The chain uses TRBV6-6 and TRBJ2-1, with 9 bases matching TRBD1. Trimming cost V 6 bases and J 2 bases; bases outside gene matches: 8. This CDR3 spans 16 amino acids. In germline, CDR1 is MNHNY, CDR2 SVGAGI (reference sequence). The CDR3 here is CASSPPDRGTYNEQFF. DNA of the CDR3: TGTGCCAGCAGCCCCCCCGACAGGGGGACCTACAATGAGCAGTTCTTC.

V is TRBV28 and J is TRBJ1-2, with TRBD1 as a possible D gene (5 bases). CDR1 and CDR2 from the germline V gene are MDHEN and SYDVKM. The length of the CDR3 is 14 residues. V shed 8 bases and J shed 3 bases, with 16 bases lying between them. In nucleotides, the CDR3 is TGTGCCAGCCACAGCCGGGGGGGGGACTATGGCTACACCTTC. Translating it yields CASHSRGGDYGYTF.

V is TRBV2 and J is TRBJ2-7; tentatively, D is TRBD1 (5 bases). Looked up from germline, CDR1 is SNHLY and CDR2 is FYNNEI. V was shortened by 3 bases and J by 4 bases, with 13 bases between the two germline ends. CDR3 length: 14 amino acids. The CDR3 spells CASSERRTLYEQYF. The CDR3 nucleotides read TGTGCCAGCAGTGAGCGACGGACACTATACGAGCAGTACTTC. Using reference TRBV2 and TRBJ2-7 for the parts outside the CDR3, the full variable domain is EPEVTQTPSHQVTQMGQEVILRCVPISNHLYFYWYRQILGQKVEFLVSFYNNEISEKSEIFDDQFSVERPDGSNFTLKIRSTKLEDSAMYFCASSERRTLYEQYFGPGTRLTVT.

The gene calls are TRBV27 and TRBJ1-2; D unclear. The CDR3 covers 13 residues. Germline CDR1 reads MNHEY; CDR2 reads SMNVEV (reference sequence). Between the trimmed V and J ends, which lost 0 bases and 8 bases, there was a span of 10 bases. The CDR3 DNA is TGTGCCAGCAGTTTATCTCTGAACAACGGCTACACCTTC. This encodes CASSLSLNNGYTF.

The chain combines TRBV5-1 with TRBJ2-3; D perhaps matches TRBD2 (6 bases). V was pared by 0 bases and J by 2 bases, with 10 bases between. The CDR3 contains 15 residues. Per the germline V gene, CDR1 is SGHRS and CDR2 is YFSETQ. The CDR3 region is CASSLVPSATDTQYF. CDR3 nucleotide sequence: TGCGCCAGCAGCTTGGTGCCTAGCGCCACAGATACGCAGTATTTT.

The genes are TRBV6-5 and TRBJ1-4; D gene uncertain. Trimming stripped 7 bases from V and 10 bases from J, with 16 bases between. The germline gives CDR1 MNHEY, CDR2 SVGAGI. The CDR3 has 13 amino acids. The DNA for the CDR3 is TGTGCCAGCATTTCGGGAGGGTGGGGAAAACTGTTTTTT. Translation: CASISGGWGKLFF.

About this clone itself: An end of the junction differs from the germline gene, which may be a read error. The rearrangement uses TRBV7-7 and TRBJ1-4, with 8 bases identical to TRBD1. The germline gives CDR1 SSHAT, CDR2 FNYEAQ (reference sequence). The CDR3 spans 15 residues. CDR3 loop: CASSLYRGKNEKLFF. The CDR3 bases are TGTGCTAGCAGCCTCTACAGGGGGAAGAATGAAAAACTGTTTTTT.

This rearrangement joins TRBV2 to TRBJ2-3; D remains ambiguous. Between the trimmed V and J ends, which lost 1 base and 10 bases, there was a span of 9 bases. The CDR3 contains 12 residues. Germline V gene sequence: CDR1 SNHLY, CDR2 FYNNEI. This CDR3 reads CASSEVVEAQYF. The CDR3 DNA reads as TGTGCCAGCAGTGAAGTCGTAGAGGCGCAGTATTTT.

This clone was detected only once. This chain connects TRBV7-2 to TRBJ2-1, with a weak D call TRBD2 (6 bases). The V end lost 0 bases, the J end lost 6 bases, and 15 bases lay between the germline ends. Germline V CDR1 and CDR2: SGHTA, FQGNSA. This CDR3 is built from 16 residues. CDR3: CASSLALAGSFNEQFF. As DNA, the CDR3 is TGTGCCAGCAGCTTAGCGCTCGCGGGGTCTTTCAATGAGCAGTTCTTC.

The sample holds one count of this clone. The chain couples TRBV6-1 to TRBJ1-5; 7 nucleotides agree with TRBD1. There are 14 residues in the CDR3. The germline CDR1 and CDR2 sequences are MNHNS and SASEGT. With V trimmed by 5 bases and J by 4 bases, 5 bases remained unmatched. The CDR3: CASSPGQLNQPQHF. CDR3 sequence (DNA): TGTGCCAGCAGTCCGGGACAGCTTAATCAGCCCCAGCATTTT.

The chain joins TRBV5-1 to TRBJ2-3; D might be TRBD2 (6 bases). In germline, CDR1 is SGHRS, CDR2 YFSETQ. This CDR3 has 16 residues. V was pared by 4 bases and J by 0 bases, with 15 bases between. DNA of the CDR3: TGCGCCAGCAGCCCTGGGACTCTTACTAGCACAGATACGCAGTATTTT. It specifies CASSPGTLTSTDTQYF.

This sequence joins TRBV7-9 and TRBJ1-2; D may be TRBD1 (6 bases). Trimming removed 5 bases from V and 3 bases from J, with 16 bases in between. The CDR3 runs 15 residues. Germline CDR1 reads SEHNR; CDR2 reads FQNEAQ (reference sequence). CDR3 sequence: CASSPRRGGYYGYTF. The CDR3 DNA reads as TGTGCCAGCAGCCCCCGACGAGGGGGTTACTATGGCTACACCTTC.

This clone qualifies as medium-sized. The chain recombines TRBV5-4 with TRBJ1-2; D unclear. The CDR3 runs to 13 residues. Trimming pared 0 bases from V and 4 bases from J, leaving 7 bases between. Germline V CDR1 and CDR2: SGHNT, YYREEE (reference sequence). CDR3 in amino acids: CASSLESGYGYTF. CDR3 nucleotide sequence: TGTGCCAGCAGCTTGGAGTCAGGCTATGGCTACACCTTC.